The sequence of this TCR beta chain was determined in a study of blood T cell dynamics during melanoma immunotherapy. The overall study: Patients with metastatic melanoma got pembrolizumab or nivolumab-ipilimumab as first-line care.

The CDR3 extends over 13 amino acids. V lost 1 base to trimming and J lost 5 bases, with 7 bases between them. CDR1 and CDR2 from the germline V gene are SGHVS and FNYEAQ. For sorted CD8+ subsets, all extracted DNA was loaded. Generated by immunoSEQ multiplex PCR, the TCRdb table keeps only in-frame clones and is missing some. The repertoire holds some 15,000 clones, with more than 75% as singletons. Time point of the sample: week 3, after first cycle of checkpoint inhibitor. Apart from a couple of fast progressors, RECIST 1.1 response was judged 12 weeks post-infusion. No patient had earlier systemic cancer treatment, concurrent immunosuppressants, or another active cancer.

The chain is built from TRBV7-6 and TRBJ2-3; no firm D call. Material: effector memory CD8+ T cells from blood, obtained from a patient treated with checkpoint blockade. The sequence was collected from a human donor with melanoma. CDR3 DNA sequence: TGTGCCAGCAGCTTAGGCTACCGAGATACGCAGTATTTT. This gives the protein CASSLGYRDTQYF.